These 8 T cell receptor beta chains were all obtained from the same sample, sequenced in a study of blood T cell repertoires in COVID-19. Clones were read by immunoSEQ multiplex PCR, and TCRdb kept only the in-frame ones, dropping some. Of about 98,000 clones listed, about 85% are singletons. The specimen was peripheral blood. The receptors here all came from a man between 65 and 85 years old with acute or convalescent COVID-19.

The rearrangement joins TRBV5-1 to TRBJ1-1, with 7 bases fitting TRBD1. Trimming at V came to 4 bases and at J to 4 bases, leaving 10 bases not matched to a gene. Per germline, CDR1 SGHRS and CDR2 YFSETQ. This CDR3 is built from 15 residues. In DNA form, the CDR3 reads TGCGCCAGCAGCCGCCTGGAAGGGGGCGGCACTGAAGCTTTCTTT. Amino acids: CASSRLEGGGTEAFF.

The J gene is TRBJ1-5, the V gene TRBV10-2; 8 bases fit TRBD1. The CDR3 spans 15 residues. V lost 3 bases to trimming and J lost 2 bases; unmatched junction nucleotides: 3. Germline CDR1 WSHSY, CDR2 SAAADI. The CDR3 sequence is CASSELGQGNQPQHF. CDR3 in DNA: TGCGCCAGCAGTGAACTGGGACAGGGCAATCAGCCCCAGCATTTT.

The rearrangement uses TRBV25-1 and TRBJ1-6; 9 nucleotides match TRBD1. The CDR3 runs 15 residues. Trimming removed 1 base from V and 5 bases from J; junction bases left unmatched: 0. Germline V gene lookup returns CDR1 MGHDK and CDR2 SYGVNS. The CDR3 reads CASSEWTGDNSPLHF. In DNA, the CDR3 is TGTGCCAGCAGTGAATGGACAGGGGATAATTCACCCCTCCACTTT.

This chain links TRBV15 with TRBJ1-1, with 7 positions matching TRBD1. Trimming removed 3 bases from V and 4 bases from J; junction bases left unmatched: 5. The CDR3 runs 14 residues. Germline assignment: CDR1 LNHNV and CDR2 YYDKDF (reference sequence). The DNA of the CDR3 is TGTGCCACCAGCAGGACAGGGTCTGTCACTGAAGCTTTCTTT. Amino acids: CATSRTGSVTEAFF.

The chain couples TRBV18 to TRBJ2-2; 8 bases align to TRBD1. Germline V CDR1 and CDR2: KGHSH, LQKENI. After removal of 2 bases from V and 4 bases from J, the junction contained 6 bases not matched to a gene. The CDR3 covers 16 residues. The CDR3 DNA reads TGTGCCAGCTCACCAAATCAGGGGGCGCCCACCGGGGAGCTGTTTTTT. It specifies CASSPNQGAPTGELFF. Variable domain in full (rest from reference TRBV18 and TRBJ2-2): NAGVMQNPRHLVRRRGQEARLRCSPMKGHSHVYWYRQLPEEGLKFMVYLQKENIIDESGMPKERFSAEFPKEGPSILRIQQVVRGDSAAYFCASSPNQGAPTGELFFGEGSRLTVL.

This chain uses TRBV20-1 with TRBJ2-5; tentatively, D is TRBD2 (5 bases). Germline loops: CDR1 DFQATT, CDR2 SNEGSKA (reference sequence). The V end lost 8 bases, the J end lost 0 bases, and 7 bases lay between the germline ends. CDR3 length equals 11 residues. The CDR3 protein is CSPGYQETQYF. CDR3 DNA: TGCAGTCCGGGGTACCAAGAGACCCAGTACTTC.

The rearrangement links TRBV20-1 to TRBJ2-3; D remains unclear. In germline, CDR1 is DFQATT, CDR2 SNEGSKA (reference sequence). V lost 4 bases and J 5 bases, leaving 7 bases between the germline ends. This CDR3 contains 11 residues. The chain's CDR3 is CSAMSQDTQYF. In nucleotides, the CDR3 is TGCAGTGCTATGTCCCAAGATACGCAGTATTTT.

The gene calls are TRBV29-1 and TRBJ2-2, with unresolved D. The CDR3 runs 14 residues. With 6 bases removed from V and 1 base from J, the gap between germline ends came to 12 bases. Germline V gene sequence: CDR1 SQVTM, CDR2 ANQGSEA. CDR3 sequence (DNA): TGCAGCGTCCCAAAAAACAGGAACACCGGGGAGCTGTTTTTT. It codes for CSVPKNRNTGELFF.